These T cell receptor beta chains were read from a single sample in a study of human T cells and chemical hapten exposure. TCRdb reanalysed the RACE reads using MiXCR and keeps one entry per CDR3 protein. The table lists around 300,000 distinct CDR3 sequences, about 5% of them singletons. The sequences come from whole blood, collected in connection with sensitization to the hapten diphenylcyclopropenone (DPC). The source of these receptors is a woman aged 18-29 years with alopecia areata. Some clones in this sample may be carry-over from other donors' samples. The CDR3 runs from the conserved cysteine through the conserved F or W. The D gene is left open where the match is weak. Clone size, where shown, is once, few, many, or a class for clones that have expanded.

TRBV28,TRBJ2-7,TRBD1,many,TGTGCCAGCAGTCCTGCAACGGGACAGGGGACCTACGAGCAGTACTTC,CASSPATGQGTYEQYF
TRBV20-1,TRBJ2-2,TRBD2,-,TGCAGTGCCAGCGGGGGGGCCAACACCGGGGAGCTGTTTTTT,CSASGGANTGELFF
TRBV7-2,TRBJ1-1,-,few,TGTGCCAGCAGCTTAGTGCTGTGGACTGAAGCTTTCTTT,CASSLVLWTEAFF
TRBV3-1,TRBJ2-2,-,few,TGTGCCAGCAGCCCGTTGGCGGGGAAGAACACCGGGGAGCTGTTTTTT,CASSPLAGKNTGELFF
TRBV3-1,TRBJ2-3,-,few,TGTGCCAGCAGCCCAAGACCCGGGGCCCTAAGCACAGATACGCAGTATTTT,CASSPRPGALSTDTQYF
TRBV6-2/TRBV6-3,TRBJ2-5,TRBD2,-,TGTGCCAGCGCAAGACTTAGCGGGGATATCGTTCAAGAGACCCAGTACTTC,CASARLSGDIVQETQYF
TRBV7-3,TRBJ2-3,TRBD2,-,TGTGCCAGCAGCTTATCCGGGACTAGCGGGGATACGCAGTATTTT,CASSLSGTSGDTQYF
TRBV24-1,TRBJ2-1,TRBD2,few,TGTGCCACCAGTGATTTGCAGTACGGGGGGGCCGATGAGCAGTTCTTC,CATSDLQYGGADEQFF
TRBV2,TRBJ1-1,-,-,TGTGCCAGCAGTGAAGCAGGGAACACTGAAGCTTTCTTT,CASSEAGNTEAFF
TRBV7-2,TRBJ1-2,-,few,TGTGCCAGCAGCTTAATCCCATCTTTTGATGGCTACACCTTC,CASSLIPSFDGYTF
TRBV7-3,TRBJ2-6,-,many,TGTGCCAGCAGCTTTCCGAAAGGGGTCCTGACTTTC,CASSFPKGVLTF
TRBV7-7,TRBJ2-1,-,-,TGTGCTAGCAGCACAGGTGCCCGCCCCACCTACAATGAGCAGTTCTTC,CASSTGARPTYNEQFF
TRBV6-1,TRBJ2-4,-,-,TGTGCCAGCAGTGAAGCAGCGGGAAACATTCAGTACTTC,CASSEAAGNIQYF
TRBV20-1,TRBJ1-1,-,-,TGCAGTGCTAGAGTCCGAACTGTTGAAGCTTTCTTT,CSARVRTVEAFF